Listed below are T cell receptor beta chains from one sample, sequenced in a study of cytomegalovirus exposure and HLA in healthy donors. The assay was immunoSEQ multiplex PCR, and TCRdb's table has in-frame clones only and misses some. The data contain some 100,000 clones, approximately 80% of them seen just once; the ten biggest clones take up roughly 4.5%. Specimen: PBMCs. These receptors originate from a man aged 45-65 years in good health and CMV-seropositive. CDR3s include the opening cysteine and the closing phenylalanine or tryptophan. A D gene is named only where the DNA matches it firmly. Expanded clones get a size class; other rows say once, few or many, or leave the size out.

j_call	clone_size	d_call	v_call	cdr3_nt	cdr3_aa
TRBJ2-3	-	-	TRBV6-1	TGTGCCAGCAGGCCGACTATGACAGATACGCAGTATTTT	CASRPTMTDTQYF
TRBJ1-1	-	-	TRBV13	TGTGCCAGCAGCTTAATGGGGAGGTTCACTGAAGCTTTCTTT	CASSLMGRFTEAFF
TRBJ1-5	-	-	TRBV28	TGTGCCAGCAGTTCCTACAGCAGTTATCAGCCCCAGCATTTT	CASSSYSSYQPQHF
TRBJ1-5	-	-	TRBV21-1	TGTGCCAGCAGCAAAAGAGTCAGGGACAGAAAATATAGCAATCAGCCCCAGCATTTT	CASSKRVRDRKYSNQPQHF
TRBJ2-7	-	TRBD1	TRBV27	TGTGCCAGCGGGCCCCGGGGCAGGGGGTCCTACGAGCAGTACTTC	CASGPRGRGSYEQYF
TRBJ1-6	-	TRBD1	TRBV5-4	TGTGCCAGCAGCCTAGGGACAGTGTATAATTCACCCCTCCACTTT	CASSLGTVYNSPLHF
TRBJ1-5	-	-	TRBV2	TGTGCCAGCAGTACCCAGGGCCATAGCAATCAGCCCCAGCATTTT	CASSTQGHSNQPQHF
TRBJ2-2	once	TRBD1	TRBV10-3	TGTGCCATCAGTACGGGACAGACGAACACCGGGGAGCTGTTTTTT	CAISTGQTNTGELFF
TRBJ1-6	-	-	TRBV10-1	TGCGCCAGCAGGCAGGCCCCTAATTCACCCCTCCACTTT	CASRQAPNSPLHF
TRBJ2-7	-	-	TRBV5-4	TGTGCCAGCAGCTTGGCCAGTCGCTACGAGCAGTACTTC	CASSLASRYEQYF
TRBJ1-2	few	-	TRBV7-2	TGTGCCAGCAGCTTAGAGCAGGCCCGCGGCTACACCTTC	CASSLEQARGYTF
TRBJ2-1	-	TRBD1	TRBV18	TGTGCCAGCTCAGAACAGGGACAGATTGCATACAATGAGCAGTTCTTC	CASSEQGQIAYNEQFF
TRBJ2-7	-	-	TRBV7-2	TGTGCCAGCAGCTTCTCACAGGGTCGGGCCTACGAGCAGTACTTC	CASSFSQGRAYEQYF
TRBJ1-6	-	-	TRBV6-5	TGTGCCAGCAGTTACTCACGCAGGGCAGATGATTCACCCCTCCACTTT	CASSYSRRADDSPLHF
TRBJ2-6	-	-	TRBV10-3	TGTGCCATCAGCCCCGAGTACTCTGGGGCCAACGTCCTGACTTTC	CAISPEYSGANVLTF
TRBJ1-4	-	-	TRBV30	TGTGCCTGGAGTACCGGGACAACGTCAACTAATGAAAAACTGTTTTTT	CAWSTGTTSTNEKLFF
TRBJ2-2	-	-	TRBV2	TGTGCCAGCAGCTTCCAGGGGAACACCGGGGAGCTGTTTTTT	CASSFQGNTGELFF
TRBJ1-1	-	-	TRBV9	TGTGCCAGCAGCGTAACGGGGGAGGGATTTACTGAAGCTTTCTTT	CASSVTGEGFTEAFF
TRBJ2-3	-	TRBD2	TRBV7-2	TGTGCCAGCAGACCCTCGGGGGGACTAGCGGGATTATCAGATACGCAGTATTTT	CASRPSGGLAGLSDTQYF
TRBJ1-2	-	TRBD1	TRBV19	TGTGCCAGTAGTACTGGGACAGGGCCAAACTATGGCTACACCTTC	CASSTGTGPNYGYTF
TRBJ1-4	-	-	TRBV2	TGTGCCAGCAGTGAGGGAGGGAGGGCTAATGAAAAACTGTTTTTT	CASSEGGRANEKLFF
TRBJ2-2	few	TRBD1	TRBV19	TGTGCAGGGGGCGCTTACACCGGGGAGCTGTTTTTT	CAGGAYTGELFF
TRBJ1-6	-	-	TRBV5-1	TGCGCCAGCAAGGAGCGAACGGCCCACAATTCACCCCTCCACTTT	CASKERTAHNSPLHF
TRBJ2-3	-	TRBD1	TRBV6-5	TGTGCCAGCAGTTATTTGACAGGGGGAGATACGCAGTATTTT	CASSYLTGGDTQYF
TRBJ2-7	-	-	TRBV6-5	TGTGCCAGCAGCCCGACCGGGAACGAGCAGTACTTC	CASSPTGNEQYF
TRBJ2-1	once	TRBD2	TRBV5-1	TGCGCCAGCACCCGGGGGGAGAATGAGCAGTTCTTC	CASTRGENEQFF
TRBJ2-7	-	TRBD1	TRBV10-3	TGTGCCATCAGTGGGTGGACAGGGAGTGACGAGCAGTACTTC	CAISGWTGSDEQYF